What follows are 25 T cell receptor beta chains derived from one specimen sequenced in a study of shared clonotypes between healthy human individuals. The repertoire was sequenced with immunoSEQ multiplex PCR; TCRdb's copy has only in-frame clones and lacks some. The sample has about 2.3 million clones, roughly 93% seen once; the top ten hold roughly 0.36%. The sample was naive CD4+ T cells from PBMCs. This sample's subset: CD45RA+ positively selected. All receptors come from a man aged 18 to 35 in good health. Some clones in this sample may be carry-over from other donors' samples.

V gene TRBV6-5 combines with J gene TRBJ2-7; possibly TRBD1 for D (6 bases). Germline V CDR1 and CDR2: MNHEY, SVGAGI. V was cut by 0 bases and J by 6 bases, with 15 bases left in between. CDR3 length: 15 residues. Here the CDR3 DNA reads TGTGCCAGCAGTTACTCCAGGGGCGTAGTGTCCGAGCAGTACTTC. Amino acids: CASSYSRGVVSEQYF.

The chain recombines TRBV2 with TRBJ1-2, with 10 bases aligning to TRBD1. Trimming cost V 7 bases and J 7 bases; bases outside gene matches: 6. The V gene's germline CDR1 is SNHLY and CDR2 FYNNEI. This CDR3 contains 13 residues. CDR3 protein: CASISTGGVGYTF. As DNA, the CDR3 is TGTGCCAGCATATCGACAGGGGGCGTTGGCTACACCTTC. Based on the CDR3 plus reference TRBV2 and TRBJ1-2, the full variable domain is EPEVTQTPSHQVTQMGQEVILRCVPISNHLYFYWYRQILGQKVEFLVSFYNNEISEKSEIFDDQFSVERPDGSNFTLKIRSTKLEDSAMYFCASISTGGVGYTFGSGTRLTVV.

The chain joins TRBV19 to TRBJ1-2, with TRBD1 identical over 10 bases. The V gene end was trimmed by 1 base and the J gene end by 8 bases; junction bases not matched to a gene: 4. CDR1 is LNHDA, CDR2 SQIVND, per germline (reference sequence). The CDR3 loop spans 14 amino acids. This CDR3 is CASSIGQGAYGYTF. CDR3 DNA sequence: TGTGCCAGTAGTATAGGACAGGGGGCGTACGGCTACACCTTC. Filled out from reference TRBV19 and TRBJ1-2, the complete variable domain reads DGGITQSPKYLFRKEGQNVTLSCEQNLNHDAMYWYRQDPGQGLRLIYYSQIVNDFQKGDIAEGYSVSREKKESFPLTVTSAQKNPTAFYLCASSIGQGAYGYTFGSGTRLTVV.

The chain has TRBV6-1 and TRBJ2-1; D gene unclear. The germline CDR1 and CDR2 sequences are MNHNS and SASEGT. The length of the CDR3 is 16 residues. The V end was cut by 0 bases, the J end by 4 bases, with 13 bases between. CDR3 sequence (DNA): TGTGCCAGCAGTGAAGCGCACACCCTGACGTACAATGAGCAGTTCTTC. Its protein product is CASSEAHTLTYNEQFF.

The V and J genes are TRBV6-5 and TRBJ1-5, with a weak D call TRBD1 (6 bases). The ends were cut back, 10 bases at V and 7 bases at J, with 17 bases in the middle. This CDR3 region has 13 residues. Germline CDR1 reads MNHEY; CDR2 reads SVGAGI. In nucleotides, the CDR3 is TGTGCCATCGCTGACAGGATAGGACAGCCCCAGCATTTT. It is translated as CAIADRIGQPQHF.

The V and J genes are TRBV5-4 and TRBJ2-7, with a weak D call TRBD1 (6 bases). Looked up from germline, CDR1 is SGHNT and CDR2 is YYREEE (reference sequence). This CDR3 comprises 15 residues. Trimming left V 0 bases short and J 4 bases short, with 14 bases between. CDR3 bases: TGTGCCAGCAGCTTGGTGGGGGCAGGGGTGTACGAGCAGTACTTC. Encoded protein: CASSLVGAGVYEQYF.

The chain links TRBV10-3 to TRBJ2-7, with 7 bases identical to TRBD1. Germline V gene sequence: CDR1 ENHRY, CDR2 SYGVKD. V gave up 10 bases and J gave up 6 bases; unmatched junction bases: 9. The CDR3 runs 12 residues. This CDR3 reads CATVGQATEQYF. The CDR3, as DNA: TGTGCCACCGTAGGACAGGCCACCGAGCAGTACTTC.

The chain combines TRBV10-2 with TRBJ2-7; a possible D gene is TRBD2 (5 bases). The CDR3 sequence is 14 residues long. The germline V and J ends were trimmed by 4 bases and 2 bases, with 12 bases remaining between them. CDR1 WSHSY and CDR2 SAAADI come from the germline V gene. CDR3 in DNA: TGCGCCAGCAGTGGAGGGAGCCGTCCCTACGAGCAGTACTTC. Its protein is CASSGGSRPYEQYF.

The chain couples TRBV21-1 to TRBJ2-7; the DNA was not compared with TRBD1, the D call given in the table. TRBV21-1 represents a pseudogene. The CDR3 extends over 14 amino acids. CDR3 sequence: CASTDWDSSYEQYF. The CDR3 DNA follows: TGTGCCAGCACCGATTGGGACAGTAGCTACGAGCAGTACTTC.

This chain connects TRBV5-1 to TRBJ2-7; no clear D gene. V was pared by 3 bases and J by 0 bases, with 16 bases between. The germline CDR1 and CDR2 sequences are SGHRS and YFSETQ. The CDR3 runs 16 residues. The CDR3 nucleotides read TGCGCCAGCAGCTCAGAATCAGGAGTCAGCTCCTACGAGCAGTACTTC. Translation: CASSSESGVSSYEQYF. Supplemented by reference TRBV5-1 and TRBJ2-7, the full variable domain reads KAGVTQTPRYLIKTRGQQVTLSCSPISGHRSVSWYQQTPGQGLQFLFEYFSETQRNKGNFPGRFSGRQFSNSRSEMNVSTLELGDSALYLCASSSESGVSSYEQYFGPGTRLTVT.

The J gene is TRBJ2-1, the V gene TRBV29-1; D possibly corresponds to TRBD2 (5 bases). Germline V gene sequence: CDR1 SQVTM, CDR2 ANQGSEA. V was clipped by 1 base and J by 15 bases, with 13 bases between them. CDR3 length: 11 amino acids. In nucleotides, the CDR3 is TGCAGCGTTGAAGCGGGGAGCATCGTGTTCTTC. Its protein is CSVEAGSIVFF.

Concerning this clone itself: Other DNA sequences in this sample translate to the same CDR3. This chain joins TRBV6-5 and TRBJ2-7; D is unresolved. The germline V gene encodes CDR1 MNHEY and CDR2 SVGAGI. The germline V and J ends were trimmed by 0 bases and 0 bases, with 6 bases remaining between them. The CDR3 extends over 14 amino acids. The CDR3 DNA reads as TGTGCCAGCAGTTACTCCGGCAGCTCCTACGAGCAGTACTTC. Translation: CASSYSGSSYEQYF.

The chain carries TRBV18 and TRBJ1-2; 8 bases are shared with TRBD1. Trimming cost V 1 base and J 6 bases; bases outside gene matches: 16. The CDR3 is 18 amino acids. Germline assignment: CDR1 KGHSH and CDR2 LQKENI. The CDR3 sequence: CASSPLALRTGSGNGYTF. The DNA for the CDR3 is TGTGCCAGCTCACCACTGGCCCTAAGGACAGGGAGTGGGAATGGCTACACCTTC.

The J gene is TRBJ2-2, the V gene TRBV19, with 7 bases lining up with TRBD1. This CDR3 has 17 amino acids. The germline CDR1 and CDR2 sequences are LNHDA and SQIVND (reference sequence). V was clipped by 3 bases and J by 5 bases; unmatched bases: 12. The DNA for the CDR3 is TGTGCCAGTAGTATCGGGTACAGGGGATCAGGGACCGGGGAGCTGTTTTTT. Translation: CASSIGYRGSGTGELFF.

V usage is TRBV28 and J usage is TRBJ1-4, with 7 nucleotides matching TRBD1. Germline V gene lookup returns CDR1 MDHEN and CDR2 SYDVKM. V dropped 1 base and J dropped 4; count of bases not matched to a gene: 9. This CDR3 has 17 residues. CDR3 in amino acids: CASSLFPRDSVNEKLFF. CDR3 in DNA: TGTGCCAGCAGTTTATTCCCACGGGACAGCGTTAATGAAAAACTGTTTTTT.

The J gene is TRBJ2-7, the V gene TRBV2; TRBD2 aligns across 11 bases. Germline-derived CDR1 and CDR2 are SNHLY and FYNNEI. CDR3 length: 14 amino acids. V shed 8 bases, J shed 5 bases, and the junction held 8 bases outside the gene matches. CDR3 in DNA: TGTGCCAGCCTACTAGCGGGAGTTTCAGACGAGCAGTACTTC. As protein: CASLLAGVSDEQYF. The complete variable domain, with remaining parts taken from reference TRBV2 and TRBJ2-7, reads EPEVTQTPSHQVTQMGQEVILRCVPISNHLYFYWYRQILGQKVEFLVSFYNNEISEKSEIFDDQFSVERPDGSNFTLKIRSTKLEDSAMYFCASLLAGVSDEQYFGPGTRLTVT.

J is TRBJ2-7 and V is TRBV19; TRBD1 agrees at 7 bases. The germline V gene encodes CDR1 LNHDA and CDR2 SQIVND (reference sequence). This CDR3 has 15 residues. Trimming removed 4 bases from V and 2 bases from J; junction bases left unmatched: 8. The CDR3 spells CASSTQARGPYEQYF. CDR3 nucleotide sequence: TGTGCCAGTAGTACTCAGGCGAGGGGGCCCTACGAGCAGTACTTC.

The sample holds a few counts of this clone. The genes are TRBV29-1 and TRBJ2-2, with TRBD2 identical over 8 bases. With V trimmed by 7 bases and J by 4 bases, 8 bases remained unmatched. In germline, CDR1 is SQVTM, CDR2 ANQGSEA. The CDR3 is made up of 14 amino acids. CDR3 DNA sequence: TGCAGCGGGGGCCGGGAGGGGACCACCGGGGAGCTGTTTTTT. Its translation is CSGGREGTTGELFF.

The rearrangement joins TRBV30 to TRBJ1-5, with 9 bases matching TRBD1. Trimming at V came to 2 bases and at J to 1 base, leaving 3 bases not matched to a gene. Germline V gene lookup returns CDR1 GTSNPN and CDR2 SVGIG (reference sequence). There are 15 residues in the CDR3. CDR3: CAWSLGTGSNQPQHF. The CDR3 region has the DNA TGTGCCTGGAGTCTTGGGACAGGGAGCAATCAGCCCCAGCATTTT.

V and J are TRBV7-9 and TRBJ1-3, with unresolved D. CDR1 and CDR2 from the germline V gene are SEHNR and FQNEAQ (reference sequence). The V and J ends lost 5 bases and 1 base respectively, with 9 bases between them. This CDR3 has 14 amino acids. The CDR3 reads CASSQDGSGNTIYF. The CDR3 region has the DNA TGTGCCAGCAGCCAGGACGGATCTGGAAACACCATATATTTT. Full variable domain (rest looked up from reference TRBV7-9 and TRBJ1-3): DTGVSQNPRHKITKRGQNVTFRCDPISEHNRLYWYRQTLGQGPEFLTYFQNEAQLEKSRLLSDRFSAERPKGSFSTLEIQRTEQGDSAMYLCASSQDGSGNTIYFGEGSWLTVV.

As for this clone: The same CDR3 arises from other DNA sequences in this sample as well. V gene TRBV5-1 combines with J gene TRBJ1-1, with TRBD1 as a possible D gene (6 bases). Germline V gene sequence: CDR1 SGHRS, CDR2 YFSETQ. The CDR3 has 13 amino acids. Trimming shortened V by 4 bases and J by 1 base, and 8 bases separated the two germline ends. CDR3 DNA sequence: TGCGCCAGCAGCCAACAGGGGAACACTGAAGCTTTCTTT. Translating gives CASSQQGNTEAFF.

The chain joins TRBV30 to TRBJ1-1; 8 bases align to TRBD1. V was pared by 3 bases and J by 0 bases, with 6 bases of the junction left unmatched. The CDR3 extends over 15 amino acids. Germline-derived CDR1 and CDR2 are GTSNPN and SVGIG (reference sequence). The CDR3, as DNA: TGTGCCTGGAGCCGACCGGACAGGGTGAACACTGAAGCTTTCTTT. This encodes CAWSRPDRVNTEAFF. Together with reference TRBV30 and TRBJ1-1, the CDR3 gives the full variable domain: SQTIHQWPATLVQPVGSPLSLECTVEGTSNPNLYWYRQAAGRGLQLLFYSVGIGQISSEVPQNLSASRPQDRQFILSSKKLLLSDSGFYLCAWSRPDRVNTEAFFGQGTRLTVV.

The chain has TRBV6-5 and TRBJ1-3; TRBD1 aligns across 8 bases. The junction had 6 bases not matched to a gene; V was cut back by 6 bases and J by 2 bases. Germline CDR1 and CDR2: MNHEY and SVGAGI. The CDR3 spans 15 residues. DNA for the CDR3: TGTGCCAGCAGGCAGGACAGGGTGGCTGGAAACACCATATATTTT. This translates into CASRQDRVAGNTIYF.

Regarding this clone: Additional DNA sequences in this sample encode the identical CDR3. V and J are TRBV7-2 and TRBJ1-2, with a weak D call TRBD1 (5 bases). There are 14 residues in the CDR3. The V end lost 0 bases, the J end lost 2 bases, and 7 bases lay between the germline ends. Per germline, CDR1 SGHTA and CDR2 FQGNSA. The CDR3 DNA follows: TGTGCCAGCAGCTTAGCGCCAGGGAACTATGGCTACACCTTC. Its protein product is CASSLAPGNYGYTF.

The rearrangement joins TRBV9 to TRBJ2-5, with 7 nucleotides matching TRBD1. Per germline, CDR1 SGDLS and CDR2 YYNGEE. There are 15 residues in the CDR3. After removal of 1 base from V and 5 bases from J, the junction contained 8 bases not matched to a gene. The CDR3, as DNA: TGTGCCAGCAGCGTAAGAGGGGGCGGAGCGGAGACCCAGTACTTC. This translates into CASSVRGGGAETQYF. Using reference TRBV9 and TRBJ2-5 for the parts outside the CDR3, the full variable domain is DSGVTQTPKHLITATGQRVTLRCSPRSGDLSVYWYQQSLDQGLQFLIQYYNGEERAKGNILERFSAQQFPDLHSELNLSSLELGDSALYFCASSVRGGGAETQYFGPGTRLLVL.